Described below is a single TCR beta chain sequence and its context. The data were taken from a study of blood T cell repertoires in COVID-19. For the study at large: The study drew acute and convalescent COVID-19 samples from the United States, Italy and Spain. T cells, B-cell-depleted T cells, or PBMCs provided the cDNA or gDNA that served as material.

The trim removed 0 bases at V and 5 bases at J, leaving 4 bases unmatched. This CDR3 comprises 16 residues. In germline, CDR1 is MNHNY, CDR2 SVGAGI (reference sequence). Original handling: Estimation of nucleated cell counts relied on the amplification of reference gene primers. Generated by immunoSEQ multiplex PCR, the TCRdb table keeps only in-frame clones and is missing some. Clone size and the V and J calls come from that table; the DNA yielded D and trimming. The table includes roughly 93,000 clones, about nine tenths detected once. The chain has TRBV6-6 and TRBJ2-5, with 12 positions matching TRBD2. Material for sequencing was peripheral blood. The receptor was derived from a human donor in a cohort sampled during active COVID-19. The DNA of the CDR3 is TGTGCCAGCAGTTACTCGTCTAGCGGGAGGGGGGAGACCCAGTACTTC. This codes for CASSYSSSGRGETQYF.